Following are 9 T cell receptor beta chains from one sample sequenced in a study of blood T cell repertoires in COVID-19. Only in-frame clones appear in the TCRdb table, and some are missing; sequencing was by immunoSEQ multiplex PCR. The sample includes 200,000 or so clones, about 86% of them seen just once. Sequencing was carried out using PBMCs or T cells enriched from blood (not recorded which). The receptors derive from a middle-aged woman with acute COVID-19.

The chain combines TRBV10-3 with TRBJ1-4, with TRBD1 identical over 9 bases. The CDR3 sequence is 15 residues long. From germline, CDR1 is ENHRY and CDR2 SYGVKD. The ends lost 4 bases at V and 8 bases at J; junction bases unmatched: 8. The CDR3 sequence is CAISATGTGNEKLFF. CDR3 bases: TGTGCCATCAGTGCCACCGGGACAGGGAACGAAAAACTGTTTTTT.

V and J are TRBV7-3 and TRBJ1-1; D possibly corresponds to TRBD1 (6 bases). The V gene's germline CDR1 is SGHTA and CDR2 FQGTGA. The CDR3 contains 12 residues. Trimming shortened V by 8 bases and J by 3 bases, and 10 bases separated the two germline ends. The CDR3 DNA is TGTGCCAGCCGGGGGGCGGACACTGAAGCTTTCTTT. Translating gives CASRGADTEAFF.

DNA for the CDR3: TGTGCCAGCAGGAGTGGCTATGGCTACACCTTC. This sequence encodes CASRSGYGYTF. The V call is TRBV7-9, the J call TRBJ1-2; D gene uncertain. The CDR3 loop spans 11 amino acids. Germline V gene data show CDR1 as SEHNR and CDR2 as FQNEAQ (reference sequence). Trimming pared 6 bases from V and 4 bases from J, leaving 6 bases between.

The chain has TRBV6-4 and TRBJ1-4; 11 bases match TRBD1. V gave up 6 bases and J gave up 7 bases; unmatched junction bases: 13. The CDR3 sequence is 17 residues long. CDR1 is MRHNA, CDR2 SNTAGT, per germline. CDR3 loop: CASRNTDRGRLGEKLFF. The CDR3 nucleotides are TGTGCCAGCAGAAATACGGACAGGGGGCGCTTAGGTGAAAAACTGTTTTTT.

For this clone: One end of the junction does not line up with germline, which may come from a read error. The same CDR3 arises from other DNA sequences in this sample as well. The chain carries TRBV6-1 and TRBJ1-5, with 8 bases identical to TRBD1. The CDR3 loop spans 16 amino acids. Germline values: CDR1 MNHNS, CDR2 SASEGT. This CDR3 is CASSETGGFSNQPQHF. The CDR3 nucleotides read TGTGCCAGCAGTGAAACAGGGGGTTTTAGCAATCAGCCCCAACATTTT.

CDR3 residues: CASRADFTDTQYF. CDR3 nucleotide sequence: TGTGCCAGCAGAGCGGATTTCACAGATACGCAGTATTTT. The chain uses TRBV12-3 or TRBV12-4 and TRBJ2-3, with D perhaps TRBD2 (5 bases). Trimming shortened V by 6 bases and J by 2 bases, and 9 bases separated the two germline ends. This CDR3 is 13 amino acids long.

In its sample, this clone was seen once. This chain joins TRBV9 and TRBJ2-3, with D possibly being TRBD2 (7 bases). The ends were cut back, 1 base at V and 2 bases at J, with 11 bases in the middle. Per the germline V gene, CDR1 is SGDLS and CDR2 is YYNGEE. The CDR3 is 15 residues long. The CDR3 DNA sequence: TGTGCCAGCAGCGTAAGGGGGGGGACCACAGATACGCAGTATTTT. Protein product: CASSVRGGTTDTQYF. The whole variable domain, remainder taken from reference TRBV9 and TRBJ2-3, is DSGVTQTPKHLITATGQRVTLRCSPRSGDLSVYWYQQSLDQGLQFLIQYYNGEERAKGNILERFSAQQFPDLHSELNLSSLELGDSALYFCASSVRGGTTDTQYFGPGTRLTVL.

This clone showed up just once. V gene TRBV6-6 combines with J gene TRBJ2-2, with 8 bases matching TRBD2. Trimming took 7 bases from V and 4 from J; bases not matched to a gene: 8. The CDR3 extends over 15 amino acids. Per germline, CDR1 MNHNY and CDR2 SVGAGI (reference sequence). CDR3 residues: CASTPRTSFTGELFF. The DNA of the CDR3 is TGTGCCAGCACGCCCCGGACTAGCTTCACCGGGGAGCTGTTTTTT.

The sample holds a few counts of this clone. The chain has TRBV14 and TRBJ1-6; 8 bases align to TRBD1. Trimming removed 4 bases from V and 7 bases from J; junction bases left unmatched: 0. Per the germline V gene, CDR1 is SGHDN and CDR2 is FVKESK. The CDR3 spans 13 residues. The CDR3 spells CASSRTGNSPLHF. The DNA of the CDR3 is TGTGCCAGCAGCCGGACAGGGAATTCACCCCTCCACTTT.